A single sample gave rise to the 6 T cell receptor beta chains below, sequenced in a study of TIL therapy for anti-PD-1-resistant metastatic lung cancer. Noted time point: pre-treatment sample, taken before nivolumab and TIL therapy. This was the immunoSEQ v3 assay. Clones were sequenced by immunoSEQ multiplex PCR, and TCRdb holds only the in-frame ones, with some missing. The table lists about 52,000 clones, roughly 85% of them singletons. The source was blood, collected at baseline. All receptors derive from a woman aged 30 to 85 with non-small cell lung cancer.

This clone came up a few times. The rearrangement uses TRBV5-1 and TRBJ2-1; 14 nucleotides agree with TRBD2. The CDR3 is 16 residues long. V shed 6 bases, J shed 7 bases, and the junction held 9 bases outside the gene matches. Germline CDR1 and CDR2: SGHRS and YFSETQ. In DNA form, the CDR3 reads TGCGCCAGCAACCCGGGACTAGCGGGAGTGGCTAATGAGCAGTTCTTC. Its translation: CASNPGLAGVANEQFF.

The chain is built from TRBV5-1 and TRBJ1-5; D is perhaps TRBD1 (6 bases). Trimming left V 2 bases short and J 3 bases short, with 21 bases between. Germline V gives CDR1 SGHRS, CDR2 YFSETQ. The CDR3 runs 18 residues. The CDR3 here is CASSFAPREGHYNQPQHF. For the CDR3, the DNA is TGCGCCAGCAGCTTCGCCCCAAGGGAGGGACACTACAATCAGCCCCAGCATTTT. The whole variable domain, remainder taken from reference TRBV5-1 and TRBJ1-5, is KAGVTQTPRYLIKTRGQQVTLSCSPISGHRSVSWYQQTPGQGLQFLFEYFSETQRNKGNFPGRFSGRQFSNSRSEMNVSTLELGDSALYLCASSFAPREGHYNQPQHFGDGTRLSIL.

The chain joins TRBV6-5 to TRBJ2-5; the match to TRBD1 covers 7 bases. The CDR3 has 12 amino acids. The germline V gene encodes CDR1 MNHEY and CDR2 SVGAGI. V lost 7 bases to trimming and J lost 11 bases; unmatched junction nucleotides: 10. CDR3 sequence (DNA): TGTGCCAGCACCCCACTAGGGGGCCAGCAGTACTTC. The encoded protein is CASTPLGGQQYF.

The gene calls are TRBV5-1 and TRBJ2-1; D gene uncertain. Germline CDR1 is SGHRS and CDR2 is YFSETQ. Deletions cut 4 bases from V and 3 bases from J, with 2 bases between. The CDR3 covers 11 residues. The CDR3 DNA reads as TGCGCCAGCAGCGTCTACAATGAGCAGTTCTTC. Amino acid sequence: CASSVYNEQFF.

Here the CDR3 reads CATSSSGPQETQYF. DNA for the CDR3: TGTGCCACCAGCAGTTCGGGTCCCCAAGAGACCCAGTACTTC. The chain employs TRBV15 and TRBJ2-5; D gene uncertain. V lost 3 bases and J 1 base, leaving 9 bases between the germline ends. The germline V gene encodes CDR1 LNHNV and CDR2 YYDKDF (reference sequence). The CDR3 sequence is 14 residues long.

This chain links TRBV4-1 with TRBJ2-3; perhaps TRBD2 as D (5 bases). Deletions cut 2 bases from V and 4 bases from J, with 13 bases between. CDR1 is MGHRA and CDR2 is YSYEKL in the germline V gene. The length of the CDR3 is 15 residues. The CDR3: CASSQWSSYSDTQYF. The CDR3 DNA sequence: TGCGCCAGCAGCCAATGGTCTAGCTACTCAGATACGCAGTATTTT.